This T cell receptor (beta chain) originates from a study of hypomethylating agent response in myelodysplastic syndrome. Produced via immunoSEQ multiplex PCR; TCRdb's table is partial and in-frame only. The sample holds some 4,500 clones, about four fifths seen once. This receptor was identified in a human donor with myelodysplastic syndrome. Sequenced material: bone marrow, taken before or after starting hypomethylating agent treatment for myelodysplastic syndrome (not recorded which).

In DNA form, the CDR3 reads TGCGCCAGCAGCCAAGATCGACTAGCGGGTAGACGGGGGAATGAGCAGTTCTTC. Residues: CASSQDRLAGRRGNEQFF. The V gene is TRBV4-1, the J gene TRBJ2-1; 10 nucleotides match TRBD2. From germline, CDR1 is MGHRA and CDR2 YSYEKL. V lost 0 bases and J lost 7; bases outside the gene matches: 12. This CDR3 is 18 amino acids long.